These 27 T cell receptor beta chains were all obtained from the same sample, sequenced in a study of regulatory T cells in long-lasting Graves disease. As to time point: persistent/refractory GD, antithyroid drugs over 5 years with positive TRAb. From PBMCs, RNA was extracted and then used to make the TCR library. Relying on iRepertoire HTBI primers and Arm-PCR of CDR3 regions, the team built TCR beta libraries. TCRdb itself ran the multiplex PCR reads through MiXCR, one entry per CDR3 protein. The sample lists 350,000 to 500,000 distinct CDR3 sequences; 21% were seen once. Sequenced here: peripheral blood mononuclear cells (PBMCs), sampled when the disease was refractory, from a patient treated with antithyroid drugs. These receptors originate from a female donor with Graves disease.

The sample holds a few counts of this clonotype. The chain carries TRBV5-1 and TRBJ2-7, with 11 bases lining up with TRBD2. The CDR3 runs to 16 residues. The junction had 11 bases not matched to a gene; V was cut back by 4 bases and J by 5 bases. The germline V gene has CDR1 SGHRS and CDR2 YFSETQ. The CDR3 reads CASSPPTSGSLNEQYF. As DNA, the CDR3 is TGCGCCAGCAGCCCCCCTACTAGCGGGAGTCTGAACGAGCAGTACTTC.

This clonotype was recorded a few times. The V call is TRBV20-1, the J call TRBJ2-5; 8 positions match TRBD1. This CDR3 contains 13 residues. CDR1 and CDR2 (germline): DFQATT, SNEGSKA (reference sequence). Trimming took 7 bases from V and 4 from J; bases not matched to a gene: 8. The CDR3, as DNA: TGCAGTGAGCACAGGGGGGATAGAGAGACCCAGTACTTC. Translating it yields CSEHRGDRETQYF.

This clonotype was found a few times. This chain joins TRBV9 and TRBJ2-5; tentative D call: TRBD1 (6 bases). The germline V and J ends were trimmed by 6 bases and 1 base, with 19 bases remaining between them. Per the germline V gene, CDR1 is SGDLS and CDR2 is YYNGEE. The CDR3 has 16 residues. CDR3 coding DNA: TGTGCCAGCACCGGGGAAAAAAGGACAGCCCAAGAGACCCAGTACTTC. It translates to CASTGEKRTAQETQYF.

The gene calls are TRBV3-1 and TRBJ2-2, with 16 bases matching TRBD2. The CDR3 has 18 amino acids. V shed 6 bases and J 4 bases; nucleotides not matched to a gene: 8. The germline gives CDR1 LGHDT, CDR2 YNNKEL (reference sequence). The CDR3 sequence is CASRPGTSGRAGTGELFF. The CDR3, as DNA: TGTGCCAGCAGACCCGGGACTAGCGGGAGGGCCGGCACCGGGGAGCTGTTTTTT.

This clonotype was counted at least ten times. The chain joins TRBV27 to TRBJ1-1; TRBD1 aligns across 7 bases. J gave up 11 bases and V 4 bases, and 16 bases lay outside the gene matches. The CDR3 consists of 15 residues. CDR1 and CDR2 from the germline V gene are MNHEY and SMNVEV (reference sequence). CDR3 DNA sequence: TGTGCCAGCAGTTCAGGGGGACAGATGGGACAAGGGGCTTTCTTT. Protein sequence: CASSSGGQMGQGAFF.

This clonotype was recorded many times. V is TRBV11-2 and J is TRBJ1-2; no clear D gene. The CDR3 has 15 residues. V lost 3 bases and J 5 bases, leaving 16 bases between the germline ends. The germline CDR1 and CDR2 sequences are SGHAT and FQNNGV. CDR3 residues: CASSLGGPNMYGYTF. The CDR3 DNA reads as TGTGCCAGCAGCTTGGGTGGACCAAATATGTATGGCTACACCTTC.

This clonotype was seen many times. The chain recombines TRBV20-1 with TRBJ1-2; 7 positions agree with TRBD1. Germline V gene data show CDR1 as DFQATT and CDR2 as SNEGSKA (reference sequence). The J segment lost 2 bases and the V segment lost 5 bases, leaving 2 bases of the junction unmatched. CDR3 length: 12 residues. CDR3: CSAPGQNYGYTF. The CDR3, as DNA: TGCAGTGCTCCGGGACAGAACTATGGCTACACCTTC.

The rearrangement joins TRBV12-3 or TRBV12-4 to TRBJ2-1; unclear D gene. The CDR3 is 15 residues long. Trimming took off 1 base at V and 4 bases at J, with 11 bases between the two ends. For the CDR3, the DNA is TGTGCCAGCAGTTTAGAGCAGGCGTCTTACAATGAGCAGTTCTTC. Its protein product is CASSLEQASYNEQFF.

This clonotype was counted many times. This rearrangement joins TRBV20-1 to TRBJ2-7, with 7 nucleotides matching TRBD1. Germline-derived CDR1 and CDR2 are DFQATT and SNEGSKA (reference sequence). V lost 0 bases, J lost 2 bases, and 7 bases stayed unmatched. The CDR3 consists of 15 residues. The chain's CDR3 is CSARDTPDRTYEQYF. DNA of the CDR3: TGCAGTGCTAGAGATACCCCGGACAGGACCTACGAGCAGTACTTC.

This clonotype was found many times. The gene calls are TRBV30 and TRBJ2-5, with D unresolved. CDR1 and CDR2 (germline): GTSNPN, SVGIG (reference sequence). The V end lost 3 bases, the J end lost 5 bases, and 4 bases lay between the germline ends. This CDR3 is 10 amino acids long. The CDR3 reads CAWRQETQYF. DNA for the CDR3: TGTGCCTGGAGGCAGGAGACCCAGTACTTC.

The chain has TRBV28 and TRBJ2-1; 9 bases are a match to TRBD2. The CDR3 has 16 residues. Germline CDR1 and CDR2: MDHEN and SYDVKM. J was trimmed by 8 bases and V by 5 bases; bases with no gene match: 13. The CDR3 DNA follows: TGTGCCAGCAGTCGCTCCGGGGCTAGCGGGACGGATGAGCAGTTCTTC. Its protein is CASSRSGASGTDEQFF.

This chain joins TRBV6-1 and TRBJ1-6; possibly TRBD1 for D (6 bases). Germline V gene sequence: CDR1 MNHNS, CDR2 SASEGT. CDR3 length: 16 residues. Trimming cost V 4 bases and J 6 bases, with 16 bases left between them. CDR3 in DNA: TGTGCCAGCAGTGCTAGATGGTCAGGGGTTAATTCACCCCTCCACTTT. It encodes CASSARWSGVNSPLHF.

This clonotype has a handful of counts. A read error is possible here, since a much larger clone lies one base away. CDR3 nucleotides: TGTGCCAGCGGTGAAGGACTAGCGGGAGTCACCGGGGAGCTGTTTTTT. Encoded protein: CASGEGLAGVTGELFF. The chain uses TRBV28 and TRBJ2-2; 13 nucleotides agree with TRBD2. This CDR3 region has 16 residues. The V gene's germline CDR1 is MDHEN and CDR2 SYDVKM. V shed 8 bases, J shed 4 bases, and the junction held 7 bases outside the gene matches.

This clonotype has more than one count but fewer than ten. The chain links TRBV20-1 to TRBJ2-3; maybe TRBD2 (6 bases). The CDR3 covers 13 residues. Per the germline V gene, CDR1 is DFQATT and CDR2 is SNEGSKA (reference sequence). The V end lost 2 bases, the J end lost 4 bases, and 10 bases lay between the germline ends. The CDR3 DNA follows: TGCAGTGCTAGAACCGGGAGAGCAGATACGCAGTATTTT. Translated, it gives CSARTGRADTQYF.

As concerns this clonotype: Sequence at one end of the junction differs from germline and may be a read error. J is TRBJ1-1 and V is TRBV5-1; the match to TRBD1 covers 7 bases. The CDR3 sequence is 14 residues long. Germline V lookup: CDR1 SGHRS, CDR2 YFSETQ. The CDR3 sequence is CTSSARTGNTEAFF. In nucleotides, the CDR3 is TGCACCAGCAGCGCACGGACAGGGAACACTGAAGCTTTCTTT.

This chain uses TRBV30 with TRBJ2-3; D ambiguous. Germline CDR1 and CDR2: GTSNPN and SVGIG (reference sequence). This CDR3 comprises 10 residues. The CDR3: CATHQISQYF. The DNA of the CDR3 is TGTGCTACTCATCAGATTTCGCAGTATTTT.

The genes are TRBV4-2 and TRBJ1-1; the match to TRBD1 covers 8 bases. Germline V gives CDR1 LGHNA, CDR2 YNFKEQ. The CDR3 has 16 residues. V dropped 4 bases and J dropped 0; count of bases not matched to a gene: 7. CDR3 residues: CASSPLGQALNTEAFF. CDR3 bases: TGTGCCAGCAGCCCCTTGGGACAGGCACTGAACACTGAAGCTTTCTTT.

This clonotype was counted many times. The genes are TRBV12-3 or TRBV12-4 and TRBJ2-2; 8 bases match TRBD2. The CDR3 consists of 15 residues. With V trimmed by 5 bases and J by 0 bases, 2 bases remained unmatched. Written as DNA, the CDR3 is TGTGCCAGCAGTCCGGGACTAGCGAACACCGGGGAGCTGTTTTTT. It translates to CASSPGLANTGELFF.

This chain links TRBV24-1 with TRBJ2-2; 11 bases align to TRBD1. This CDR3 is 16 amino acids long. Germline values: CDR1 KGHDR, CDR2 SFDVKD. Losses at the gene ends were 4 bases for V and 5 bases for J; bases not matched to a gene: 5. CDR3 in amino acids: CATSEVGTGGTGELFF. The CDR3 DNA follows: TGTGCCACCAGTGAGGTGGGGACAGGGGGAACCGGGGAGCTGTTTTTT.

This clonotype was seen many times. The gene calls are TRBV30 and TRBJ2-2; possibly TRBD1 for D (6 bases). This CDR3 region has 15 residues. Germline CDR1 GTSNPN, CDR2 SVGIG (reference sequence). V lost 0 bases, J lost 6 bases, and 14 bases lay in between. CDR3 bases: TGTGCCTGGAGTGTACACAGGGTTAATCCCGGGGAGCTGTTTTTT. Its translation is CAWSVHRVNPGELFF.

In this sample, this clonotype turned up a few times. The rearrangement joins TRBV29-1 to TRBJ1-2; 7 bases map to TRBD1. Germline V gene sequence: CDR1 SQVTM, CDR2 ANQGSEA. The CDR3 contains 13 residues. The V and J ends lost 6 bases and 0 bases, in that order; junction bases with no gene match: 4. The CDR3 spells CSVTGRSNYGYTF. Here the CDR3 DNA reads TGCAGCGTGACAGGGCGATCTAACTATGGCTACACCTTC.

The chain has TRBV15 and TRBJ2-2; TRBD2 matches 7 bases. CDR3 length equals 15 residues. CDR1 and CDR2 from the germline V gene are LNHNV and YYDKDF (reference sequence). The V gene end was trimmed by 6 bases and the J gene end by 6 bases; junction bases not matched to a gene: 10. This CDR3 is CATRVNGGGPGELFF. Here the CDR3 DNA reads TGTGCCACCAGAGTTAACGGGGGAGGGCCCGGGGAGCTGTTTTTT.

This rearrangement joins TRBV19 to TRBJ2-5; 9 bases are a match to TRBD1. Unmatched junction bases numbered 10, after V lost 5 bases and J lost 3 bases. This CDR3 comprises 16 residues. Per the germline V gene, CDR1 is LNHDA and CDR2 is SQIVND (reference sequence). For the CDR3, the DNA is TGTGCCAGTAGTGGAATGGGGACAGGGCGGGAAGAGACCCAGTACTTC. Translation gives CASSGMGTGREETQYF.

The gene calls are TRBV20-1 and TRBJ2-7, with D maybe TRBD2 (6 bases). The CDR3 consists of 15 residues. V shed 5 bases and J shed 5 bases, with 22 bases lying between them. CDR1 DFQATT and CDR2 SNEGSKA come from the germline V gene (reference sequence). The CDR3 reads CSAQLGLSQVDEQYF. The CDR3 region has the DNA TGCAGTGCTCAGCTTGGACTATCCCAGGTTGACGAGCAGTACTTC.

As regards this clonotype: A read error may explain this, as a much larger clone is one base away. V usage is TRBV11-2 and J usage is TRBJ2-2; D ambiguous. Germline CDR1 SGHAT, CDR2 FQNNGV. The CDR3 consists of 14 residues. Trimming removed 8 bases at V and 0 bases at J, with 10 bases between. The CDR3 region is CASGFRSNTGELFF. The CDR3 DNA sequence: TGTGCCAGCGGATTCAGGTCGAACACCGGGGAGCTGTTTTTT.

This clonotype has at least ten counts. Written as DNA, the CDR3 is TGTGCCAGCAGCCAAGCCCGACTAGCGGGGACCTACGAGCAGTACTTC. This translates into CASSQARLAGTYEQYF. V is TRBV3-1 and J is TRBJ2-7, with TRBD2 matching 11 bases. CDR1 is LGHDT, CDR2 YNNKEL, per germline (reference sequence). CDR3 length: 16 residues. The V and J ends lost 1 base and 2 bases, in that order; junction bases with no gene match: 4.

In its sample, this clonotype was seen many times. The chain recombines TRBV10-3 with TRBJ2-7; D gene uncertain. This CDR3 is built from 15 residues. Looked up from germline, CDR1 is ENHRY and CDR2 is SYGVKD. Between the trimmed V and J ends, which lost 2 bases and 2 bases, there was a span of 13 bases. As DNA, the CDR3 is TGTGCCATCAGTGAGGATAGCAGCGCAGCCTACGAGCAGTACTTC. Its protein product is CAISEDSSAAYEQYF.